This T cell receptor (beta chain) was recovered during a study of Graves' ophthalmopathy and Graves' hyperthyroidism. Background on the study: Specimen type is peripheral blood, obtained at initial diagnosis before any treatment.

Moderate-to-severe activity, with CAS ≥3, NOSPECS ≥4 and duration under 3 months, characterized the donors with ophthalmopathy. Study conclusions and caveats: Both an approximately 70% sensitivity and an approximately 72% specificity characterized the model's predictions of ophthalmopathy progression.

Amplification from RNA transcripts yielded the TCR beta CDR3 regions. First-round RT-PCR used HTBI primers; second-round multiplex PCR followed. TCRdb reanalysed the multiplex PCR reads using MiXCR and keeps one entry per CDR3 protein. The sample carries almost 400,000 distinct CDR3 sequences, about a sixth recorded once. Germline assignment: CDR1 MNHEY and CDR2 SVGAGI. This CDR3 region has 12 residues. The V gene lost 7 bases and the J gene lost 4 bases, with 10 bases spanning the gap. This clonotype showed up many times. Its antigen is not known. This rearrangement joins TRBV6-5 to TRBJ1-1, with D maybe TRBD1 (6 bases). This clonotype was sampled from a woman younger than 35 with Graves' ophthalmopathy. The sample comprised peripheral blood. This CDR3 reads CASKDSPTEAFF. DNA for the CDR3: TGTGCCAGCAAGGACAGTCCCACTGAAGCTTTCTTT.